This record covers a single T cell receptor beta chain. Clones were sequenced by immunoSEQ multiplex PCR, and TCRdb holds only the in-frame ones, with some missing. The sample holds over 200,000 clones, approximately 90% seen once. This CDR3 is 14 amino acids long. The germline V gene has CDR1 SNHLY and CDR2 FYNNEI. The junction had 5 bases not matched to a gene; V was cut back by 4 bases and J by 5 bases. The sample belongs to a study of blood T cell repertoires in COVID-19. At the level of the study: In each case, the material was cDNA or gDNA derived from T cells, B-cell-depleted T cells, or PBMCs.

The genes are TRBV2 and TRBJ1-5; 7 positions match TRBD1. This receptor was identified in a man between 18 and 35 years old with acute COVID-19. Sample: PBMCs or T cells enriched from blood (not recorded which). The CDR3 DNA reads TGTGCCAGCAGTGTTTCAGGGGGGTATCAGCCCCAGCATTTT. This translates into CASSVSGGYQPQHF.